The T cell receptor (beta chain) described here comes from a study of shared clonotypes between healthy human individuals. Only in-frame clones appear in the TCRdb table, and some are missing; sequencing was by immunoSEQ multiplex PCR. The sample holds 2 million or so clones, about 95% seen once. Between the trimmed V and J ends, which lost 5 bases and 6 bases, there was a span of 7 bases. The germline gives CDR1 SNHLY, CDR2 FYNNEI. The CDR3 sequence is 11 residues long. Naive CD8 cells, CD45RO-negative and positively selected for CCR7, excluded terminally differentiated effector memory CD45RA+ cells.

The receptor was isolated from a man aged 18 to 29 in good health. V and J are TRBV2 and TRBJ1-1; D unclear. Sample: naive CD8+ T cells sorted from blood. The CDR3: CASSFLSEAFF. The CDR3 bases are TGTGCCAGCAGTTTTCTTTCTGAAGCTTTCTTT.